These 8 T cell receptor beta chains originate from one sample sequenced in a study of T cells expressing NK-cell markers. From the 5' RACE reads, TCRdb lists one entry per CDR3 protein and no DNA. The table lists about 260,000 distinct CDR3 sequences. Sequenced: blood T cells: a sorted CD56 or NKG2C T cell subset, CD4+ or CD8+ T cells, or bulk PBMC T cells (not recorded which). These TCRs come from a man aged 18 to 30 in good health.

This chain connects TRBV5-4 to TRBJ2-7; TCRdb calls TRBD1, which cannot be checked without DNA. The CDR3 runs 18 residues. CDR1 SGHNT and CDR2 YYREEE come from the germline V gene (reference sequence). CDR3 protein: CASSLGGGWSAQVYEQYF.

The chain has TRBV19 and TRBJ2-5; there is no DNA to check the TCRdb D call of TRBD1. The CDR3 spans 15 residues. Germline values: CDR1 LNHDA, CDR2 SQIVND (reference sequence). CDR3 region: CASSTQGGRTETQYF.

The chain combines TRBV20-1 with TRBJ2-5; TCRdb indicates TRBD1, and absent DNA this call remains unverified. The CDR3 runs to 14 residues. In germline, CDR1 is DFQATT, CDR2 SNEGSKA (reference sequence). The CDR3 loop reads CSPLVGTIQETQYF.

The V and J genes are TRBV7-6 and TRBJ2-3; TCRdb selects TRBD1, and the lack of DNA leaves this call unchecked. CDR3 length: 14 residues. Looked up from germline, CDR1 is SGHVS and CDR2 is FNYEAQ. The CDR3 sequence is CASSFVQGADTQYF.

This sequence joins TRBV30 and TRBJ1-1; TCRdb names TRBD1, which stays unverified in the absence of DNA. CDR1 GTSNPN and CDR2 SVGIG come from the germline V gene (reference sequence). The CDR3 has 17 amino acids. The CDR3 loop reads CAWSALWTGWRDTEAFF.

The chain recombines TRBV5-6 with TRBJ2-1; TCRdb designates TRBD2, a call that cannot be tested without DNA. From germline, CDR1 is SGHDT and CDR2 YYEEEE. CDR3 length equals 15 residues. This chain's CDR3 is CASRASGRGSGEQFF.

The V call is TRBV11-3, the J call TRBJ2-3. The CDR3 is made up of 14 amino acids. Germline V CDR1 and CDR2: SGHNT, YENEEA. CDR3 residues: CASSPRRESDTQYF.

The CDR3 is CASSRGPSGGLVRGWQFF. The rearrangement links TRBV19 to TRBJ2-1; TCRdb picks TRBD2, but there is no DNA to check that call. Germline CDR1 is LNHDA and CDR2 is SQIVND (reference sequence). The CDR3 consists of 18 residues. Together with reference TRBV19 and TRBJ2-1, the CDR3 gives the full variable domain: DGGITQSPKYLFRKEGQNVTLSCEQNLNHDAMYWYRQDPGQGLRLIYYSQIVNDFQKGDIAEGYSVSREKKESFPLTVTSAQKNPTAFYLCASSRGPSGGLVRGWQFFGPGTRLTVL.